The entry below describes one T cell receptor beta chain. Seattle enrolled patients during active infection and tracked them longitudinally. The CDR3 contains 15 residues. Germline CDR1 and CDR2: MGHDK and SYGVNS. V lost 3 bases and J lost 4, with 13 bases in between. These data belong to a study of blood T cell repertoires in COVID-19. Original processing methods: Amplification of reference gene primers was used by the study to estimate nucleated cell counts. The table came from immunoSEQ multiplex PCR; TCRdb's copy has only in-frame clones and leaves some out. Clone size and the V and J calls come from that table; the DNA yielded D and trimming. The sample has 150,000 to 200,000 clones; approximately 93% are singletons.

The sequence derives from a woman aged 60-75 years with COVID-19, enrolled during active disease. Sequencing was done on a sample of peripheral blood. V gene TRBV25-1 combines with J gene TRBJ1-3; D perhaps matches TRBD1 (6 bases). The CDR3 loop reads CASSDRNRAGNTIYF. CDR3 coding DNA: TGTGCCAGCAGTGATAGAAACAGGGCAGGAAACACCATATATTTT. The full variable domain, with the rest looked up from reference TRBV25-1 and TRBJ1-3, is EADIYQTPRYLVIGTGKKITLECSQTMGHDKMYWYQQDPGMELHLIHYSYGVNSTEKGDLSSESTVSRIRTEHFPLTLESARPSHTSQYLCASSDRNRAGNTIYFGEGSWLTVV.